This T cell receptor beta chain is from a study of CD8+ T cells in alopecia areata. The wider study: Treatment ran 6 to 18 months, with 6 months of follow-up afterward.

This clone was recorded a few times. Its specificity is unknown. V was cut by 5 bases and J by 5 bases, with 15 bases left in between. From germline, CDR1 is SGHTA and CDR2 FQGTGA. The CDR3 consists of 14 residues. Findings and caveats of the study: The treated group had a single nonresponder, limiting CD8+ expansion-response conclusions. During tofacitinib treatment, many expanded lesional clones remained in scalp and blood.

Extracted from the samples, RNA was reverse transcribed into cDNA to serve as the sequencing template. The data were produced by immunoSEQ multiplex PCR, yet TCRdb's version contains in-frame clones alone and is incomplete. This table holds about 120,000 clones, over 60% found once. The treatment here: oral pan-JAK inhibitor, 5-10 mg twice daily. This TCR came from a human donor with alopecia areata. Here the sequenced sample was CD4+ T cells sorted from blood, taken at week 4, from a patient treated with tofacitinib. The chain carries TRBV7-3 and TRBJ2-5; TRBD2 might be the D (7 bases). This CDR3 reads CASSTGGPDETQYF. DNA of the CDR3: TGTGCCAGCAGCACCGGGGGGCCGGACGAGACCCAGTACTTC.